The clone carrying this T cell receptor (beta chain) was observed a few times. Its antigen is still unknown. TCRdb fed the RT-PCR reads into MiXCR, producing one record per CDR3 protein. Among a few hundred thousand distinct CDR3 sequences listed, 12% to 15% were seen once. Germline loops: CDR1 SEHNR, CDR2 FQNEAQ (reference sequence). There are 15 residues in the CDR3. V lost 7 bases and J lost 5; bases outside the gene matches: 11. This specimen belongs to a study of response to subunit inactivated influenza vaccine. Study conclusions and caveats: The authors suggested that every seasonal influenza vaccination recruits few new T cells.

The TCR sequence derives from a man aged 45 to 65 who received an inactivated influenza vaccine. The sequencing used PBMCs from blood, collected 11 to 12 days after vaccination. The rearrangement uses TRBV7-9 and TRBJ2-3, with 8 bases identical to TRBD2. CDR3 sequence (DNA): TGTGCCAGCAACTACGGGGGGGCCGTGGGAGATACGCAGTATTTT. Encoded protein: CASNYGGAVGDTQYF.